This T cell receptor (beta chain) was retrieved from a study of control samples from healthy donors and cancer patients. Germline CDR1 is MNHEY and CDR2 is SVGEGT. The V and J ends lost 5 bases and 2 bases respectively, with 13 bases between them. This CDR3 is 14 amino acids long. A single count supports this clone. The protocol was immunoSEQ multiplex PCR, while the TCRdb copy is restricted to in-frame clones and leaves out a portion. The repertoire includes 200,000 to 250,000 clones, just under 95% of them detected once, and less than 1.6% sits in the top ten. The receptor was derived from a man between 45 and 60 years old in good health. This chain uses TRBV6-2 or TRBV6-3 with TRBJ2-7; D is possibly TRBD1 (6 bases). Sequenced: blood. The CDR3 here is CASSTTGPTYEQYF. Written as DNA, the CDR3 is TGTGCCAGCAGTACCACAGGGCCCACCTACGAGCAGTACTTC.